The rows below give T cell receptor beta chains drawn from one sample of a study of control samples from healthy donors and cancer patients. Produced via immunoSEQ multiplex PCR; TCRdb's table is partial and in-frame only. The profile shows some 250,000 clones, over 75% of them singletons. Material for sequencing was PBMCs. The receptors were gathered from an older woman with lung cancer. Both conserved end residues are part of each CDR3. Fields, in order: clone size, V gene, D gene, J gene, CDR3 protein, CDR3 DNA. D genes are given only for firm matches. Where a row states a size, it is once, few, many or the class of an expanded clone; other rows omit it.

abundance: -; v_gene: TRBV29-1; d_gene: -; j_gene: TRBJ1-4; CDR3aa: CSGHGANEKLFF; CDR3nt: TGCAGCGGGCACGGAGCTAATGAAAAACTGTTTTTT
abundance: -; v_gene: TRBV20-1; d_gene: -; j_gene: TRBJ1-1; CDR3aa: CSAGVAGEAFF; CDR3nt: TGCAGTGCTGGGGTAGCAGGTGAAGCTTTCTTT
abundance: -; v_gene: TRBV20-1; d_gene: -; j_gene: TRBJ1-1; CDR3aa: CSARVPGEAFF; CDR3nt: TGCAGTGCTAGAGTGCCAGGTGAAGCTTTCTTT
abundance: -; v_gene: TRBV7-8; d_gene: TRBD1; j_gene: TRBJ1-1; CDR3aa: CASSSRTGLGFEAFF; CDR3nt: TGTGCCAGCAGCTCGAGGACAGGGTTGGGATTTGAAGCTTTCTTT
abundance: -; v_gene: TRBV4-2; d_gene: TRBD2; j_gene: TRBJ2-1; CDR3aa: CASSPGGSSYNEQFF; CDR3nt: TGTGCCAGCAGCCCAGGCGGGAGCTCCTACAATGAGCAGTTCTTC
abundance: -; v_gene: TRBV6-5; d_gene: -; j_gene: TRBJ2-1; CDR3aa: CASSPGPLLNEQFF; CDR3nt: TGTGCCAGCAGTCCGGGACCTCTTCTCAATGAGCAGTTCTTC
abundance: few; v_gene: TRBV18; d_gene: TRBD1; j_gene: TRBJ1-2; CDR3aa: CASSATGTPANYGYTF; CDR3nt: TGTGCCAGCTCAGCGACAGGGACCCCAGCTAACTATGGCTACACCTTC
abundance: -; v_gene: TRBV6-1; d_gene: TRBD2; j_gene: TRBJ2-5; CDR3aa: CASSEALGGGQETQYF; CDR3nt: TGTGCCAGCAGTGAAGCGCTGGGGGGGGGTCAAGAGACCCAGTACTTC
abundance: -; v_gene: TRBV28; d_gene: -; j_gene: TRBJ1-2; CDR3aa: CASSAPLGAAYGYTF; CDR3nt: TGTGCCAGCAGTGCCCCCTTGGGGGCGGCCTATGGCTACACCTTC
abundance: -; v_gene: TRBV28; d_gene: TRBD2; j_gene: TRBJ2-3; CDR3aa: CASSFVAGGPTDTQYF; CDR3nt: TGTGCCAGCAGTTTTGTAGCGGGAGGGCCAACAGATACGCAGTATTTT
abundance: -; v_gene: TRBV19; d_gene: -; j_gene: TRBJ1-5; CDR3aa: CASSIEGLGGDQPQHF; CDR3nt: TGTGCCAGTAGTATTGAGGGGCTGGGGGGGGATCAGCCCCAGCATTTT
abundance: -; v_gene: TRBV5-4; d_gene: -; j_gene: TRBJ1-6; CDR3aa: CASRNETPHSPLHF; CDR3nt: TGTGCCAGCAGGAATGAGACACCGCATTCACCCCTCCACTTT
abundance: -; v_gene: TRBV2; d_gene: -; j_gene: TRBJ1-4; CDR3aa: CASSEGSREKLFF; CDR3nt: TGTGCCAGCAGTGAGGGGTCCAGGGAAAAACTGTTTTTT
abundance: -; v_gene: TRBV10-2; d_gene: -; j_gene: TRBJ2-5; CDR3aa: CASSESSLQETQYF; CDR3nt: TGCGCCAGCAGTGAGTCTAGCCTGCAAGAGACCCAGTACTTC
abundance: -; v_gene: TRBV21-1; d_gene: -; j_gene: TRBJ2-3; CDR3aa: CASSKDRRLGGGNRTDTQYF; CDR3nt: TGTGCCAGCAGCAAAGACCGCCGCCTTGGGGGCGGGAATCGCACAGATACGCAGTATTTT
abundance: -; v_gene: TRBV3-1/TRBV3-2; d_gene: -; j_gene: TRBJ2-7; CDR3aa: CASSQRAGLAQYF; CDR3nt: TGTGCCAGCAGCCAACGGGCAGGGCTTGCGCAGTACTTC
abundance: medium-sized; v_gene: TRBV7-3; d_gene: TRBD2; j_gene: TRBJ2-3; CDR3aa: CASSPLAGGPDTQYF; CDR3nt: TGTGCCAGCAGCCCGCTAGCGGGGGGGCCGGATACGCAGTATTTT
abundance: -; v_gene: TRBV30; d_gene: -; j_gene: TRBJ1-5; CDR3aa: CAWGPGGRQPQHF; CDR3nt: TGTGCCTGGGGGCCGGGAGGTCGTCAGCCCCAGCATTTT
abundance: -; v_gene: TRBV5-4; d_gene: TRBD1; j_gene: TRBJ1-2; CDR3aa: CASSVPQGQVDGYTF; CDR3nt: TGTGCCAGCAGCGTCCCACAGGGGCAGGTCGATGGCTACACCTTC
abundance: -; v_gene: TRBV23-1; d_gene: TRBD1; j_gene: TRBJ1-4; CDR3aa: CASSPRDRTGREKLFF; CDR3nt: TGCGCCAGCAGTCCTCGCGATAGGACAGGTAGGGAAAAACTGTTTTTT
abundance: -; v_gene: TRBV3-1/TRBV3-2; d_gene: -; j_gene: TRBJ1-6; CDR3aa: CASSLGHDNSPLHF; CDR3nt: TGTGCCAGCAGCCTTGGACACGATAATTCACCCCTCCACTTT
abundance: -; v_gene: TRBV18; d_gene: TRBD1; j_gene: TRBJ1-2; CDR3aa: CASSPDRGRDYGYTF; CDR3nt: TGTGCCAGCTCACCGGACAGGGGGCGCGACTATGGCTACACCTTC
abundance: -; v_gene: TRBV28; d_gene: -; j_gene: TRBJ2-1; CDR3aa: CASSFLQGYNEQFF; CDR3nt: TGTGCCAGCAGTTTCCTTCAGGGCTACAATGAGCAGTTCTTC
abundance: -; v_gene: TRBV7-2; d_gene: -; j_gene: TRBJ2-7; CDR3aa: CASSLRTGEQYF; CDR3nt: TGTGCCAGCAGCTTACGTACCGGGGAGCAGTACTTC
abundance: -; v_gene: TRBV19; d_gene: TRBD2; j_gene: TRBJ2-3; CDR3aa: CASSMGLAGSTDTQYF; CDR3nt: TGTGCCAGTAGTATGGGACTAGCGGGGAGCACAGATACGCAGTATTTT
abundance: -; v_gene: TRBV6-5; d_gene: -; j_gene: TRBJ2-7; CDR3aa: CASSTPGLGDEQYF; CDR3nt: TGTGCCAGCAGTACTCCGGGGTTGGGAGACGAGCAGTACTTC
abundance: few; v_gene: TRBV7-3; d_gene: TRBD2; j_gene: TRBJ2-1; CDR3aa: CASSSTSGSSYNEQFF; CDR3nt: TGTGCCAGCAGCTCGACTAGCGGCTCATCCTACAATGAGCAGTTCTTC
abundance: -; v_gene: TRBV5-1; d_gene: -; j_gene: TRBJ1-5; CDR3aa: CASSLGINQPQHF; CDR3nt: TGCGCCAGCAGCTTGGGAATCAATCAGCCCCAGCATTTT
abundance: -; v_gene: TRBV6-6; d_gene: TRBD1; j_gene: TRBJ1-1; CDR3aa: CASSAQSPRDSFEAFF; CDR3nt: TGTGCCAGCAGCGCCCAAAGCCCCCGGGACAGCTTTGAAGCTTTCTTT
abundance: -; v_gene: TRBV19; d_gene: TRBD2; j_gene: TRBJ2-7; CDR3aa: CASSIGTSANEQYF; CDR3nt: TGTGCCAGTAGTATCGGGACTAGCGCCAACGAGCAGTACTTC
abundance: -; v_gene: TRBV4-1; d_gene: -; j_gene: TRBJ2-1; CDR3aa: CASSQVAVDSLLNNEQFF; CDR3nt: TGCGCCAGCAGCCAAGTAGCCGTGGACAGTCTACTGAACAATGAGCAGTTCTTC
abundance: -; v_gene: TRBV27; d_gene: -; j_gene: TRBJ1-1; CDR3aa: CASRGFGGRGRMNTEAFF; CDR3nt: TGTGCCAGCAGGGGCTTTGGGGGACGGGGCCGGATGAACACTGAAGCTTTCTTT
abundance: -; v_gene: TRBV13; d_gene: -; j_gene: TRBJ2-3; CDR3aa: CASSLRPGTGTDTQYF; CDR3nt: TGTGCCAGCAGCTTACGCCCGGGGACGGGCACAGATACGCAGTATTTT
abundance: -; v_gene: TRBV2; d_gene: TRBD2; j_gene: TRBJ2-2; CDR3aa: CASSGLAVGELFF; CDR3nt: TGTGCCAGCAGCGGACTAGCGGTCGGGGAGCTGTTTTTT
abundance: -; v_gene: TRBV5-1; d_gene: -; j_gene: TRBJ1-4; CDR3aa: CASSLSGIDEKLFF; CDR3nt: TGCGCCAGCAGCTTGTCAGGGATCGATGAAAAACTGTTTTTT
abundance: -; v_gene: TRBV7-8; d_gene: TRBD1; j_gene: TRBJ2-5; CDR3aa: CASSQDRGSTQYF; CDR3nt: TGTGCCAGCAGCCAAGACAGGGGGTCGACCCAGTACTTC
abundance: -; v_gene: TRBV18; d_gene: -; j_gene: TRBJ2-1; CDR3aa: CASSYNIGISDNEQFF; CDR3nt: TGTGCCAGCTCGTATAACATAGGGATCTCAGACAATGAGCAGTTCTTC
abundance: -; v_gene: TRBV19; d_gene: TRBD1; j_gene: TRBJ2-7; CDR3aa: CASSKQGLHEQYF; CDR3nt: TGTGCCAGTTCGAAACAGGGGCTCCACGAGCAGTACTTC
abundance: -; v_gene: TRBV4-2; d_gene: -; j_gene: TRBJ2-2; CDR3aa: CASSQEVAGKTGELFF; CDR3nt: TGTGCCAGCAGCCAAGAGGTGGCGGGAAAGACCGGGGAGCTGTTTTTT
abundance: few; v_gene: TRBV11-2; d_gene: -; j_gene: TRBJ1-2; CDR3aa: CASSSSGSLVNGYTF; CDR3nt: TGTGCCAGCAGCTCCTCCGGGTCCCTGGTAAATGGCTACACCTTC
abundance: -; v_gene: TRBV28; d_gene: -; j_gene: TRBJ1-5; CDR3aa: CASSPPDLGRYSNQPQHF; CDR3nt: TGTGCCAGCAGTCCCCCGGACCTGGGACGTTATAGCAATCAGCCCCAGCATTTT
abundance: -; v_gene: TRBV19; d_gene: TRBD1; j_gene: TRBJ1-1; CDR3aa: CASSNPGQGTTEAFF; CDR3nt: TGTGCCAGTAGTAACCCGGGACAGGGGACCACTGAAGCTTTCTTT